The 2 T cell receptor beta chains given below trace back to one sample, sequenced in a study of blood T cells in healthy people across ages. The second PCR ran about 6 to 11 cycles with a sample-barcoded 5' primer and J-beta primers. TCRdb used MiXCR to reprocess the 5' RACE reads, holding one entry per CDR3 protein. The table lists about 800,000 distinct CDR3 sequences, roughly 64% of them singletons. The specimen was blood. The receptors were sampled from a man aged 25-45 years in good health.

The chain has TRBV5-1 and TRBJ2-5; D is unclear. This CDR3 spans 14 amino acids. Trimming removed 4 bases from V and 5 bases from J, with 15 bases in between. Germline CDR1 reads SGHRS; CDR2 reads YFSETQ. CDR3: CASSHPQRSETQYF. The CDR3 nucleotides are TGCGCCAGCAGCCACCCCCAGAGGAGTGAGACCCAGTACTTC.

Note on this clonotype: This clone may be a read error of a much larger clone one base away. Here the CDR3 DNA reads TGTGCCAGCAGCTATCGGGCGACGGCTCTCTCTGGGGCCAACGCCCTGACTTTC. Its translation is CASSYRATALSGANALTF. The chain joins TRBV27 to TRBJ2-6; D possibly corresponds to TRBD1 (5 bases). The CDR3 extends over 18 amino acids. Germline CDR1 MNHEY, CDR2 SMNVEV (reference sequence).